The 21 T cell receptor beta chains below all came from one sample that was sequenced in a study of blood T cells in healthy people across ages. The authors ran a second PCR of roughly 7 to 11 cycles using a sample-barcoded 5' primer and a J-beta primer mix. MiXCR, run by TCRdb on the 5' RACE reads, gives a single entry per CDR3 protein. This sample has 900,000 to 950,000 distinct CDR3 sequences, with roughly 29% found just once. The sample also formed part of further work on T cells of mothers and their children.

Sample: blood. The receptors stem from a woman aged 40 to 50 in good health.

This clonotype was seen a few times. The CDR3 is CASSVDPPSEQYF. The CDR3 nucleotides read TGTGCCAGCAGCGTAGACCCCCCTTCCGAGCAGTACTTC. The chain has TRBV9 and TRBJ2-7; the D is unclear. Trimming stripped 0 bases from V and 6 bases from J, with 10 bases between. Germline-derived CDR1 and CDR2 are SGDLS and YYNGEE. CDR3 length equals 13 residues.

The sample holds many counts of this clonotype. The chain recombines TRBV29-1 with TRBJ2-7, with D tentatively TRBD1 (5 bases). Trimming took 0 bases from V and 1 from J, leaving 10 bases between them. The CDR3 covers 14 residues. CDR1 and CDR2 (germline): SQVTM, ANQGSEA. Here the CDR3 reads CSVEDGAGSYEQYF. For the CDR3, the DNA is TGCAGCGTTGAAGATGGGGCAGGGTCCTACGAGCAGTACTTC.

The rearrangement uses TRBV27 and TRBJ2-7; 10 nucleotides align to TRBD2. Germline CDR1 reads MNHEY; CDR2 reads SMNVEV (reference sequence). V shed 6 bases, J shed 2 bases, and the junction held 7 bases outside the gene matches. This CDR3 has 15 amino acids. The CDR3 DNA follows: TGTGCCAGCAGCCGCACCACTAGCGGGGCCTACGAGCAGTACTTC. It encodes CASSRTTSGAYEQYF.

This clonotype came up a few times. This sequence joins TRBV4-3 and TRBJ1-2, with 8 bases fitting TRBD1. There are 15 residues in the CDR3. With 1 base clipped from V and 2 bases from J, the junction kept 3 bases outside the gene matches. Germline lookup yields CDR1 LGHNA and CDR2 YSLEER. CDR3 amino acids: CASSQGDRLNYGYTF. CDR3 coding DNA: TGCGCCAGCAGCCAAGGGGACAGGCTAAACTATGGCTACACCTTC.

This clonotype was detected ten times or more. The V gene is TRBV12-3 or TRBV12-4, the J gene TRBJ2-3, with 10 bases matching TRBD2. This CDR3 has 15 residues. After removal of 6 bases from V and 6 bases from J, the junction contained 9 bases not matched to a gene. DNA for the CDR3: TGTGCCAGCAGACCTATAGCGGGGGGTCTGGATACGCAGTATTTT. Residues: CASRPIAGGLDTQYF.

About this clonotype: Likely a read error: the CDR3 ends without its conserved phenylalanine or tryptophan. The DNA is left out, because the CDR3 cannot be placed on it with certainty; the CDR3 is given as TCRdb lists it. The gene calls are TRBV5-1 and TRBJ2-6. Germline values: CDR1 SGHRS, CDR2 YFSETQ. The length of the CDR3 is 16 amino acids, counting both ends. Here the CDR3 reads CASSLGPSSGANVLTN.

This clonotype was seen many times. This chain uses TRBV7-2 with TRBJ2-1; D might be TRBD1 or TRBD2, each matching 5 bases. CDR3 length: 12 residues. In germline, CDR1 is SGHTA, CDR2 FQGNSA. Between the trimmed V and J ends, which lost 1 base and 9 bases, there was a span of 7 bases. As DNA, the CDR3 is TGTGCCAGCAGCTTAGGGGACGCTGAGCAGTTCTTC. It specifies CASSLGDAEQFF.

The J gene is TRBJ1-5, the V gene TRBV24-1, with D unclear. The V end lost 0 bases, the J end lost 4 bases, and 6 bases lay between the germline ends. Germline assignment: CDR1 KGHDR and CDR2 SFDVKD. The CDR3 contains 14 residues. CDR3 DNA: TGTGCCACCAGTGATTTGCCCCGTAATCAGCCCCAGCATTTT. Translating gives CATSDLPRNQPQHF.

The chain uses TRBV28 and TRBJ1-4, with unresolved D. The CDR3 has 11 amino acids. Trimming cost V 3 bases and J 8 bases, with 4 bases left between them. Germline CDR1 MDHEN, CDR2 SYDVKM. CDR3 in DNA: TGTGCCAGCAGTTTTACCGAAAAACTGTTTTTT. This sequence encodes CASSFTEKLFF.

J is TRBJ2-1 and V is TRBV11-2; a possible D gene is TRBD1 (5 bases). The germline CDR1 and CDR2 sequences are SGHAT and FQNNGV. V was trimmed by 6 bases and J by 8 bases, leaving 14 bases between them. The CDR3 contains 13 residues. CDR3 protein: CASRGLGDDEQFF. The CDR3 DNA reads TGTGCCAGCAGGGGGCTGGGTGACGATGAGCAGTTCTTC.

This clonotype has at least ten counts. This chain uses TRBV20-1 with TRBJ2-7; tentatively, D is TRBD2 (5 bases). The CDR3 has 11 residues. The germline V and J ends were trimmed by 3 bases and 4 bases, with 7 bases remaining between them. Looked up from germline, CDR1 is DFQATT and CDR2 is SNEGSKA (reference sequence). The CDR3 sequence is CSASSGYEQYF. CDR3 nucleotides: TGCAGTGCTAGCAGCGGATACGAGCAGTACTTC.

As DNA, the CDR3 is TGCGCCAGCAGCCAAGGGACTAGCCCTGTGGGTTACGAGCAGTACTTC. This gives the protein CASSQGTSPVGYEQYF. The J gene is TRBJ2-7, the V gene TRBV4-1; 8 bases line up with TRBD2. The CDR3 consists of 16 residues. The junction had 9 bases not matched to a gene; V was cut back by 1 base and J by 4 bases. Germline lookup yields CDR1 MGHRA and CDR2 YSYEKL.

This chain's CDR3 is CASSLGGLGARKTQYF. The CDR3, as DNA: TGTGCCAGCAGCTTAGGGGGCCTAGGTGCCCGCAAGACCCAGTACTTC. This sequence joins TRBV11-2 and TRBJ2-5; D possibly corresponds to TRBD1 (5 bases). In germline, CDR1 is SGHAT, CDR2 FQNNGV. This CDR3 is built from 16 residues. V shed 1 base and J shed 6 bases, with 18 bases lying between them.

This clonotype was counted ten times or more. The chain is built from TRBV3-1 and TRBJ2-7, with 7 nucleotides matching TRBD1. The V segment lost 1 base and the J segment 0 bases; nucleotides outside the gene matches: 6. Per the germline V gene, CDR1 is LGHDT and CDR2 is YNNKEL (reference sequence). This CDR3 region has 16 residues. The CDR3 loop is CASSQVTRDSSYEQYF. The CDR3 nucleotides read TGTGCCAGCAGCCAAGTAACCAGGGACAGCTCCTACGAGCAGTACTTC.

The chain uses TRBV7-9 and TRBJ2-5; D ambiguous. The CDR3 length is 15 residues. V lost 5 bases and J 3 bases, leaving 16 bases between the germline ends. Germline V gene sequence: CDR1 SEHNR, CDR2 FQNEAQ (reference sequence). CDR3 nucleotide sequence: TGTGCCAGCAGCCCCTTAGGTTTAGCAGAAGAGACCCAGTACTTC. Its protein product is CASSPLGLAEETQYF.

A note on this clonotype: This may stem from a read error, because a much larger clone lies one nucleotide away. V usage is TRBV5-1 and J usage is TRBJ2-1; D gene uncertain. The CDR3 runs to 15 residues. Trimming pared 1 base from V and 2 bases from J, leaving 10 bases between. Germline lookup yields CDR1 SGHRS and CDR2 YFSETQ. CDR3 sequence reads: CASSLSRLTYNEQFF. In nucleotides, the CDR3 is TGCGCCAGCAGCTTGTCCCGCCTGACCTACAATGAGCAGTTCTTC.

This clonotype was recorded at least ten times. The rearrangement joins TRBV5-1 to TRBJ2-1, with 7 bases identical to TRBD1. Trimming cost V 4 bases and J 6 bases; bases outside gene matches: 7. The V gene's germline CDR1 is SGHRS and CDR2 YFSETQ. The CDR3 totals 14 residues. CDR3 sequence (DNA): TGCGCCAGCAGCGTAACCGGGACAGCCAATGAGCAGTTCTTC. Translated, it gives CASSVTGTANEQFF.

This sequence joins TRBV19 and TRBJ2-7; a weak D match, TRBD1 (6 bases). The CDR3 consists of 13 residues. CDR1 and CDR2 from the germline V gene are LNHDA and SQIVND (reference sequence). Between the trimmed V and J ends, which lost 4 bases and 1 base, there was a span of 8 bases. CDR3 loop: CASSNGQSYEQYF. The CDR3 region has the DNA TGTGCCAGTAGTAACGGACAGTCCTACGAGCAGTACTTC.

The J gene is TRBJ2-7, the V gene TRBV28; the match to TRBD1 covers 7 bases. The germline V gene encodes CDR1 MDHEN and CDR2 SYDVKM. The CDR3 sequence is 14 residues long. With V trimmed by 3 bases and J by 6 bases, 8 bases remained unmatched. In DNA form, the CDR3 reads TGTGCCAGCAGTTTCCGGACAGGCACCGGCGAGCAGTACTTC. This codes for CASSFRTGTGEQYF.

J is TRBJ1-4 and V is TRBV4-3; D perhaps matches TRBD1 (6 bases). Germline V gene lookup returns CDR1 LGHNA and CDR2 YSLEER. The length of the CDR3 is 17 residues. Trimming took off 0 bases at V and 4 bases at J, with 15 bases between the two ends. CDR3 nucleotide sequence: TGCGCCAGCAGCCAAGAGGCCGGGGGGCGCCGTAATGAAAAACTGTTTTTT. This gives the protein CASSQEAGGRRNEKLFF.

This rearrangement joins TRBV5-6 to TRBJ1-2; a possible D gene is TRBD1 (6 bases). This CDR3 comprises 15 residues. V was clipped by 4 bases and J by 4 bases, with 17 bases between them. CDR1 is SGHDT, CDR2 YYEEEE, per germline. CDR3 loop: CASSLDWGTTYGYTF. CDR3 in DNA: TGTGCCAGCAGCCTGGACTGGGGGACAACCTATGGCTACACCTTC.